The clone carrying this TCR beta chain was counted a few times. Antigen specificity is unknown. These data originate in a study of cytotoxic CD8 clonotypes in ibrutinib-treated CLL. Study-level results: Treatment left the uncommon public clonotypes either contracted or stable in frequency.

Trimming at V came to 10 bases and at J to 6 bases, leaving 10 bases not matched to a gene. Per germline, CDR1 MNHNS and CDR2 SASEGT. This CDR3 contains 13 residues. This table comes from immunoSEQ multiplex PCR, and its TCRdb copy is limited to in-frame clones, with some not included. The sample carries about 49,000 clones, around half recorded once. The J gene is TRBJ2-7, the V gene TRBV6-1, with TRBD1 matching 9 bases. This clonotype was sampled from a human donor with chronic lymphocytic leukemia. The sample here was PBMCs, taken after 12 months of ibrutinib treatment. CDR3 residues: CAIKRTGVTEQYF. CDR3 sequence (DNA): TGTGCCATAAAGAGGACAGGGGTGACCGAGCAGTACTTC.